Sequencing of this TCR beta chain was carried out in a study of T cells in Graves' hyperthyroidism and ophthalmopathy. Study results and caveats: The model foresaw ophthalmopathy a median roughly 6 months prior to onset.

Between the trimmed V and J ends, which lost 8 bases and 0 bases, there was a span of 5 bases. Germline V CDR1 and CDR2: SGHTA, FQGNSA. This CDR3 is 13 amino acids long. Absence of ophthalmopathy progression within 18 months defined stable Graves' hyperthyroidism. Criteria for exclusion of patients were uncontrolled infection, other autoimmune disease, pregnancy or lactation. Diagnosing involved the use of clinical symptoms, serum thyroxine and TRAb, thyroid ultrasound and orbital computed tomography. Authors of the study amplified TCR beta CDR3 regions from RNA transcripts. During a first-round RT-PCR of the TCR CDR3, the HTBI primer set was used. TCRdb re-called the multiplex PCR reads through MiXCR, storing one row per CDR3 protein. The sample lists around 420,000 distinct CDR3 sequences; around 16% were seen once. This clonotype was seen a few times. The antigen remains undetermined.

This TCR came from a young woman with Graves' hyperthyroidism. The chain joins TRBV7-2 to TRBJ1-6; D is undetermined. Sequenced sample: blood. CDR3: CASRSSYNSPLHF. DNA for the CDR3: TGTGCCAGCCGAAGCTCCTATAATTCACCCCTCCACTTT.